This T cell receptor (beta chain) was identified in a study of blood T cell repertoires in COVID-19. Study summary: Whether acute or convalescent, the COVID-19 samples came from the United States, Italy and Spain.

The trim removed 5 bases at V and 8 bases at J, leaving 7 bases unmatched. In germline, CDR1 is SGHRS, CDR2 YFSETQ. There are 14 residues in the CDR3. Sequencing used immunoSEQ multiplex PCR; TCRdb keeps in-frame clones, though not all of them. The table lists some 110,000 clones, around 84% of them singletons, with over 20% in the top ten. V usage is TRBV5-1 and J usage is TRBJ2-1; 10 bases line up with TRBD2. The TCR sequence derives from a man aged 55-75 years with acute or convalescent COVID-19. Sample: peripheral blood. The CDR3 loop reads CASRSGRAQDEQFF. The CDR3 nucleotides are TGCGCCAGCAGGAGCGGGAGGGCTCAGGATGAGCAGTTCTTC.